This passage covers 22 T cell receptor beta chains from one sample sequenced in a study of CD8 T cells in ankylosing spondylitis. TCRdb recomputed calls from the 5' RACE reads with MiXCR, one row per CDR3 protein. This table has about 100,000 distinct CDR3 sequences, about 8.3% appearing once. The sample comprised blood, either unsorted or a sorted T cell fraction (not recorded which). All receptors come from a male donor with ankylosing spondylitis or in good health (not recorded which).

This clonotype was found many times. The CDR3 is CASRLYNEQFF. The CDR3 DNA is TGTGCCAGCAGACTTTACAATGAGCAGTTCTTC. The rearrangement uses TRBV12-3 or TRBV12-4 and TRBJ2-1; D is unresolved. With 6 bases removed from V and 4 bases from J, the gap between germline ends came to 4 bases. The CDR3 loop spans 11 amino acids.

This clonotype occurred many times. V gene TRBV3-1 combines with J gene TRBJ2-5; possibly TRBD2 for D (6 bases). The CDR3 is made up of 12 amino acids. V lost 6 bases and J lost 3, with 8 bases in between. Germline assignment: CDR1 LGHDT and CDR2 YNNKEL (reference sequence). CDR3 bases: TGTGCCAGCAGGGCTAGCGAAGAGACCCAGTACTTC. Its translation is CASRASEETQYF.

Only a few counts were recorded for this clonotype. The gene calls are TRBV20-1 and TRBJ2-5, with D possibly matching TRBD1 (6 bases). V lost 6 bases to trimming and J lost 3 bases, with 17 bases between them. This CDR3 contains 14 residues. The germline gives CDR1 DFQATT, CDR2 SNEGSKA (reference sequence). CDR3 amino acids: CSADTGKGEETQYF. In nucleotides, the CDR3 is TGCAGTGCAGACACAGGGAAGGGCGAAGAGACCCAGTACTTC.

This clonotype appeared many times. The V gene is TRBV20-1, the J gene TRBJ2-2; D not certain. Germline CDR1 is DFQATT and CDR2 is SNEGSKA (reference sequence). This CDR3 is 13 amino acids long. V dropped 1 base and J dropped 1 base, with 4 bases sitting between them. The CDR3 protein is CSARAGNTGELFF. DNA for the CDR3: TGCAGTGCTAGAGCGGGGAACACCGGGGAGCTGTTTTTT.

This clonotype was observed many times. The chain is built from TRBV7-9 and TRBJ2-3; 8 bases align to TRBD2. The length of the CDR3 is 17 residues. Germline assignment: CDR1 SEHNR and CDR2 FQNEAQ (reference sequence). The V segment lost 3 bases and the J segment 4 bases; nucleotides outside the gene matches: 12. The CDR3 DNA reads as TGTGCCAGCAGCTTGGGGAAAAGCGGGAGTCATGCAGATACGCAGTATTTT. Encoded protein: CASSLGKSGSHADTQYF.

This clonotype turned up a few times. The chain has TRBV6-2 or TRBV6-3 and TRBJ2-5, with a possible D match to TRBD2 (5 bases). The ends were cut back, 5 bases at V and 2 bases at J, with 18 bases in the middle. Germline V gene sequence: CDR1 MNHEY, CDR2 SVGEGT. The CDR3 extends over 16 amino acids. The CDR3 protein is CASSPDGKPTQETQYF. The DNA of the CDR3 is TGTGCCAGCAGTCCCGACGGGAAACCGACTCAAGAGACCCAGTACTTC.

A remark on this clonotype: A clone one base away is much larger, so this may be a read error. The V gene is TRBV7-8, the J gene TRBJ2-3; 14 nucleotides align to TRBD2. This CDR3 has 17 residues. V gave up 1 base and J gave up 6 bases; unmatched junction bases: 6. CDR1 is SGHVS, CDR2 FQNEAQ, per germline. Here the CDR3 DNA reads TGTGCCAGCAGCTTAGTTGGGACTAGCGGGAGTGCGGATACGCAGTATTTT. Translation: CASSLVGTSGSADTQYF.

This clonotype came up many times. This CDR3 reads CASSRPNLGDNEQFF. The CDR3 nucleotides read TGTGCCAGCAGCCGACCTAACCTCGGGGACAATGAGCAGTTCTTC. The chain is built from TRBV7-8 and TRBJ2-1; TRBD2 might be the D (5 bases). This CDR3 region has 15 residues. Germline V gives CDR1 SGHVS, CDR2 FQNEAQ. V was clipped by 5 bases and J by 5 bases, with 16 bases between them. Full variable domain (remainder filled in from reference TRBV7-8 and TRBJ2-1): GAGVSQSPRYKVAKRGQDVALRCDPISGHVSLFWYQQALGQGPEFLTYFQNEAQLDKSGLPSDRFFAERPEGSVSTLKIQRTQQEDSAVYLCASSRPNLGDNEQFFGPGTRLTVL.

The chain has TRBV19 and TRBJ2-1, with 8 nucleotides matching TRBD1. V shed 3 bases, J shed 6 bases, and the junction held 4 bases outside the gene matches. This CDR3 contains 14 residues. In germline, CDR1 is LNHDA, CDR2 SQIVND (reference sequence). The CDR3 DNA reads TGTGCCAGTAGTATGGACAGGGTGCGCAATGAGCAGTTCTTC. Translated, it gives CASSMDRVRNEQFF. Full variable domain (missing parts from reference TRBV19 and TRBJ2-1): DGGITQSPKYLFRKEGQNVTLSCEQNLNHDAMYWYRQDPGQGLRLIYYSQIVNDFQKGDIAEGYSVSREKKESFPLTVTSAQKNPTAFYLCASSMDRVRNEQFFGPGTRLTVL.

This clonotype was observed at least ten times. The gene calls are TRBV9 and TRBJ2-1; the D is unclear. CDR3 size: 15 residues. Germline V gene sequence: CDR1 SGDLS, CDR2 YYNGEE. V lost 0 bases and J lost 9, with 16 bases in between. CDR3 DNA sequence: TGTGCCAGCAGCGTAGAACCGACTCCTGACGGTGAGCAGTTCTTC. Translated, it gives CASSVEPTPDGEQFF.

The chain joins TRBV12-3 or TRBV12-4 to TRBJ2-1; 8 bases line up with TRBD2. This CDR3 is built from 14 residues. V was pared by 5 bases and J by 3 bases, with 3 bases of the junction left unmatched. The CDR3 is CASSTGLVYNEQFF. Written as DNA, the CDR3 is TGTGCCAGCAGTACGGGACTAGTCTACAATGAGCAGTTCTTC.

This clonotype was picked up a small number of times. The rearrangement links TRBV12-3 or TRBV12-4 to TRBJ2-7; 9 nucleotides align to TRBD1. The CDR3 spans 14 residues. Trimming cost V 3 bases and J 6 bases; bases outside gene matches: 6. CDR3 loop: CASSFGTGFPEQYF. Written as DNA, the CDR3 is TGTGCCAGCAGTTTTGGGACAGGGTTCCCCGAGCAGTACTTC.

This clonotype was observed at least ten times. The gene calls are TRBV10-3 and TRBJ2-1; D remains ambiguous. With 9 bases removed from V and 4 bases from J, the gap between germline ends came to 13 bases. The CDR3 runs 13 residues. Germline CDR1 is ENHRY and CDR2 is SYGVKD. CDR3 DNA: TGTGCCATAGGACCGAACCAGTACAATGAGCAGTTCTTC. Protein product: CAIGPNQYNEQFF.

In this sample, this clonotype turned up many times. The rearrangement uses TRBV7-2 and TRBJ2-3; 11 bases align to TRBD2. CDR1 and CDR2 from the germline V gene are SGHTA and FQGNSA. The V segment lost 6 bases and the J segment 6 bases; nucleotides outside the gene matches: 2. The CDR3 spans 13 residues. CDR3 in amino acids: CASRTSGSDTQYF. The DNA for the CDR3 is TGTGCCAGCAGAACTAGCGGGAGCGATACGCAGTATTTT.

This clonotype occurred many times. The chain recombines TRBV20-1 with TRBJ1-5, with D hard to call. The CDR3 runs 14 residues. Trimming removed 0 bases from V and 2 bases from J, with 8 bases in between. In germline, CDR1 is DFQATT, CDR2 SNEGSKA (reference sequence). Here the CDR3 DNA reads TGCAGTGCTAGAGATATCCGGGGCAATCAGCCCCAGCATTTT. It translates to CSARDIRGNQPQHF.

The chain combines TRBV20-1 with TRBJ2-2; D is unclear. The CDR3 totals 13 residues. The V and J ends lost 3 bases and 6 bases respectively, with 11 bases between them. CDR1 and CDR2 from the germline V gene are DFQATT and SNEGSKA (reference sequence). CDR3 bases: TGCAGTGCTAGGCACACCCTGCCCGGGGAGCTGTTTTTT. It is translated as CSARHTLPGELFF.

Many counts were recorded for this clonotype. The chain employs TRBV18 and TRBJ2-2; D not resolved. CDR3 length: 16 residues. Trimming pared 4 bases from V and 4 bases from J, leaving 16 bases between. In germline, CDR1 is KGHSH, CDR2 LQKENI. The CDR3 DNA reads TGTGCCAGCTCACTTCCCGGGTCCTGGCGCACCGGGGAGCTGTTTTTT. It specifies CASSLPGSWRTGELFF.

This clonotype was recorded a few times. CDR3 sequence reads: CASSPTPTGVIYGYTF. CDR3 coding DNA: TGTGCCAGCAGCCCGACCCCCACAGGGGTAATCTATGGCTACACCTTC. The rearrangement joins TRBV9 to TRBJ1-2; 7 nucleotides match TRBD1. CDR3 length: 16 residues. Germline CDR1 reads SGDLS; CDR2 reads YYNGEE. The trim removed 4 bases at V and 4 bases at J, leaving 13 bases unmatched.

This clonotype was observed many times. The chain uses TRBV29-1 and TRBJ1-2; unclear D gene. The CDR3 runs to 16 residues. V was trimmed by 1 base and J by 0 bases, leaving 15 bases between them. The germline V gene has CDR1 SQVTM and CDR2 ANQGSEA. The CDR3 protein is CSVEGVVAQTNYGYTF. Written as DNA, the CDR3 is TGCAGCGTTGAAGGGGTAGTAGCACAAACTAACTATGGCTACACCTTC.

This clonotype was seen many times. The rearrangement joins TRBV21-1 to TRBJ2-5; TRBD1 is the table's D call, not checked against the DNA. TRBV21-1 is reported as a pseudogene. This CDR3 is built from 14 residues. The CDR3 coding sequence is TGTGCCAGCAGCAGGACAGGGGTCCAAGAGACCCAGTACTTC. It yields the protein CASSRTGVQETQYF.

There are many counts of this clonotype. This chain joins TRBV4-3 and TRBJ1-1; TRBD1 matches at 10 bases. There are 16 residues in the CDR3. The germline CDR1 and CDR2 sequences are LGHNA and YSLEER. Losses at the gene ends were 3 bases for V and 3 bases for J; bases not matched to a gene: 7. In DNA, the CDR3 is TGCGCCAGCAGCCAGCAGACAGGGGGCGCGGACACTGAAGCTTTCTTT. This codes for CASSQQTGGADTEAFF.

This clonotype was observed many times. The chain couples TRBV2 to TRBJ2-1; 12 positions match TRBD2. The CDR3 totals 15 residues. Germline V CDR1 and CDR2: SNHLY, FYNNEI. V shed 6 bases, J shed 7 bases, and the junction held 7 bases outside the gene matches. CDR3 coding DNA: TGTGCCAGCAGGTTGACTAGCGGGAGTACAAATGAGCAGTTCTTC. This translates into CASRLTSGSTNEQFF.